This is a list of T cell receptor beta chains from one sample in a study of siplizumab effects on memory and regulatory T cells. Clones were read by immunoSEQ multiplex PCR, and TCRdb kept only the in-frame ones, dropping some. The sample lists tens of thousands of clones, roughly 96% seen once, with approximately 0.031% in the top ten. Sequencing input: naive CD4+ T cells sorted from blood. The receptors originated from a human donor in good health. The conserved cysteine and the conserved F or W are not part of the CDR3 here. Fields, in order: clone size, J gene, V gene, CDR3 protein. Size is omitted from some rows. Given values are once, few, many or a class for expanded clones.

. | TRBJ2-2 | TRBV6-1 | ASSAQTGENTGELF
. | TRBJ1-3 | TRBV5-5 | ASSLTSQGVFSGNTIY
once | TRBJ1-2 | TRBV30 | AWKVRLVEVYGYT
once | TRBJ2-1 | TRBV19 | ASSARSGNGYNEQF
. | TRBJ1-6 | TRBV10-3 | AISDTVYNSPLH
. | TRBJ2-5 | TRBV10-3 | AISARAGTSGGLEQETQY
. | TRBJ2-3 | TRBV19 | ASSILVSSTDTQY
. | TRBJ2-1 | TRBV28 | ASSTPDRGFSEQF
. | TRBJ2-3 | TRBV10-3 | AIRTGLLTDTQY
. | TRBJ2-1 | TRBV6-6 | ASSYSTGGDYNEQF
once | TRBJ1-6 | TRBV28 | ASSPQGWGSPLH
. | TRBJ1-1 | TRBV4-3 | ASSQDTFRGPEAF
. | TRBJ2-2 | TRBV7-3 | ASSLNPLAGGTTGELF
. | TRBJ1-4 | TRBV6-6 | ASSYSGGSNEKLF
. | TRBJ1-5 | TRBV11-2 | ASSPVIGQPQH
once | TRBJ2-5 | TRBV19 | ASSMGGVGQETQY
. | TRBJ2-1 | TRBV11-3 | ASSLSGGPHNEQF
. | TRBJ2-2 | TRBV6-5 | ASSYSISTGELF
. | TRBJ1-1 | TRBV5-6 | ASSLGRVNTEAF
. | TRBJ2-1 | TRBV11-2 | ASSSETSGGVSEQF
. | TRBJ1-6 | TRBV6-1 | ASSESALNSPLH
. | TRBJ1-2 | TRBV6-5 | ASRGSGNFNYGYT
. | TRBJ2-5 | TRBV4-1 | ASSQDKGLAGTLTETQY
few | TRBJ1-5 | TRBV19 | ASSKGVNQPQH
. | TRBJ2-1 | TRBV5-1 | ASSSTSSGGAYYNEQF